Below, 24 T cell receptor beta chains from the same sample are listed, as sequenced in a study of CD8 T cells in ankylosing spondylitis (dated by TCRdb to about 2017). The library came from 5' RACE. TCRdb names Illumina HiSeq 2500 as the instrument used. TCRdb reanalyzed the raw reads on its own, using fastp at Q25 for trimming and MiXCR for clone calling, and kept in-frame beta chains. CDR3 protein duplicates are merged, each entry listing the most common genes and DNA. In all, the sample holds about 120,000 distinct CDR3 sequences, and roughly an eighth of those were seen once. The ten most abundant clones make up 2.5% to 3.5% of the sample. The sequencing sample was made of blood, either unsorted or a sorted T cell fraction (not recorded which). The receptor source for this set is a female donor with ankylosing spondylitis or in good health (not recorded which).

The gene calls are TRBV5-1 and TRBJ2-5; TRBD2 agrees at 8 bases. CDR1 and CDR2 from the germline V gene are SGHRS and YFSETQ. This CDR3 is 15 amino acids long. The V segment lost 2 bases and the J segment 2 bases; nucleotides outside the gene matches: 5. CDR3: CASSFGGGPQETQYF. The CDR3 nucleotides read TGCGCCAGCAGCTTCGGCGGGGGGCCTCAAGAGACCCAGTACTTC.

The chain joins TRBV13 to TRBJ1-1; TRBD1 might be the D (5 bases). The V end lost 5 bases, the J end lost 1 base, and 17 bases lay between the germline ends. The germline CDR1 and CDR2 sequences are PRHDT and FYEKMQ (reference sequence). This CDR3 is built from 16 residues. CDR3 in DNA: TGTGCCAGCAGCACCAAAGGCGGGACTGGGAACACTGAAGCTTTCTTT. Translating gives CASSTKGGTGNTEAFF.

This clonotype has a count of ten or more. The chain has TRBV5-1 and TRBJ2-3, with TRBD2 matching over 10 bases. Trimming removed 3 bases from V and 3 bases from J; junction bases left unmatched: 13. The CDR3 is 18 amino acids. Germline loops: CDR1 SGHRS, CDR2 YFSETQ. CDR3 DNA: TGCGCCAGCAGCTCTGACGGCTCTAGCGGGAGATTGACAGATACGCAGTATTTT. It encodes CASSSDGSSGRLTDTQYF. The complete variable domain, with remaining parts taken from reference TRBV5-1 and TRBJ2-3, reads KAGVTQTPRYLIKTRGQQVTLSCSPISGHRSVSWYQQTPGQGLQFLFEYFSETQRNKGNFPGRFSGRQFSNSRSEMNVSTLELGDSALYLCASSSDGSSGRLTDTQYFGPGTRLTVL.

This clonotype has a handful of counts. The V gene is TRBV29-1, the J gene TRBJ2-3; a weak D match, TRBD2 (7 bases). Trimming shortened V by 3 bases and J by 5 bases, and 12 bases separated the two germline ends. Germline assignment: CDR1 SQVTM and CDR2 ANQGSEA. The CDR3 extends over 13 amino acids. CDR3 region: CSVDSGGGDTQYF. CDR3 in DNA: TGCAGCGTTGATTCGGGGGGCGGAGATACGCAGTATTTT.

This clonotype was counted only a few times. V and J are TRBV6-1 and TRBJ2-5; 7 bases align to TRBD1. Trimming took 1 base from V and 10 from J; bases not matched to a gene: 3. Per the germline V gene, CDR1 is MNHNS and CDR2 is SASEGT. This CDR3 is 12 amino acids long. The CDR3 reads CASSEGRGSQYF. DNA for the CDR3: TGTGCCAGCAGTGAAGGCAGGGGGAGCCAGTACTTC.

This clonotype was counted ten times or more. The genes are TRBV4-2 and TRBJ2-7; no clear D gene. Germline-derived CDR1 and CDR2 are LGHNA and YNFKEQ. V was cut by 0 bases and J by 2 bases, with 11 bases left in between. This CDR3 region has 15 residues. Here the CDR3 DNA reads TGTGCCAGCAGCCAAGATCTTGGGGTAGCCTACGAGCAGTACTTC. Translated: CASSQDLGVAYEQYF.

This clonotype appeared a few times. The chain links TRBV18 to TRBJ2-3; TRBD1 matches at 8 bases. There are 15 residues in the CDR3. Germline CDR1 KGHSH, CDR2 LQKENI. Unmatched junction bases numbered 4, after V lost 2 bases and J lost 3 bases. The CDR3 DNA follows: TGTGCCAGCTCACCAAATCAGGGGGCTACAGATACGCAGTATTTT. Translating gives CASSPNQGATDTQYF.

The V call is TRBV12-3 or TRBV12-4, the J call TRBJ2-5; D tentatively reads TRBD1 or TRBD2 (5 bases each). Between the trimmed V and J ends, which lost 1 base and 9 bases, there was a span of 18 bases. This CDR3 contains 15 residues. DNA for the CDR3: TGTGCCAGCAGTTTAGTTAGTGGGACGGAGAGGGCCCAGTACTTC. Translation: CASSLVSGTERAQYF.

The sample holds a few counts of this clonotype. The V and J genes are TRBV27 and TRBJ2-7, with 8 nucleotides matching TRBD1. V lost 5 bases, J lost 7 bases, and 7 bases stayed unmatched. This CDR3 has 13 residues. Per the germline V gene, CDR1 is MNHEY and CDR2 is SMNVEV (reference sequence). The CDR3: CASSPPGGGEQYF. The CDR3 DNA reads as TGTGCCAGCAGTCCCCCAGGGGGCGGAGAGCAGTACTTC.

This sequence joins TRBV5-1 and TRBJ1-4, with D hard to call. Trimming left V 4 bases short and J 7 bases short, with 8 bases between. CDR1 SGHRS and CDR2 YFSETQ come from the germline V gene. The CDR3 has 12 residues. Written as DNA, the CDR3 is TGCGCCAGCAGCATCCCGGGTGAAAAACTGTTTTTT. Residues: CASSIPGEKLFF.

This clonotype was counted at least ten times. The chain is built from TRBV10-3 and TRBJ2-1; TRBD2 agrees at 11 bases. Germline CDR1 ENHRY, CDR2 SYGVKD. The CDR3 has 15 amino acids. With 6 bases clipped from V and 7 bases from J, the junction kept 8 bases outside the gene matches. CDR3 amino acids: CAIRLLAGEGNEQFF. CDR3 coding DNA: TGTGCCATCAGATTACTAGCGGGAGAGGGAAATGAGCAGTTCTTC.

This clonotype was counted many times. The chain recombines TRBV27 with TRBJ2-2; 9 bases match TRBD1. The CDR3 sequence is 17 residues long. The V segment lost 4 bases and the J segment 0 bases; nucleotides outside the gene matches: 6. The germline V gene has CDR1 MNHEY and CDR2 SMNVEV (reference sequence). The CDR3: CASSSDRGVANTGELFF. DNA for the CDR3: TGTGCCAGCAGTTCAGACAGGGGGGTCGCGAACACCGGGGAGCTGTTTTTT.

This clonotype was picked up many times. V usage is TRBV21-1 and J usage is TRBJ2-7; no DNA check was done on the table's D call, TRBD2. TRBV21-1 is a pseudogene locus. CDR3 length: 16 amino acids. CDR3 protein: CASSKPCQGPRYEQYF. Here the CDR3 DNA reads TGTGCCAGCAGCAAACCGTGCCAGGGCCCTCGCTACGAGCAGTACTTC.

This clonotype came up a few times. The V call is TRBV18, the J call TRBJ1-1; TRBD1 is a possible D gene (5 bases). With 3 bases removed from V and 1 base from J, the gap between germline ends came to 15 bases. The CDR3 is made up of 16 amino acids. The germline CDR1 and CDR2 sequences are KGHSH and LQKENI. In DNA form, the CDR3 reads TGTGCCAGCTCACCCGCGGGGAGGGACCGGAACACTGAAGCTTTCTTT. It yields the protein CASSPAGRDRNTEAFF.

This clonotype was found many times. The chain links TRBV5-5 to TRBJ1-2; no definite D call. Germline assignment: CDR1 SGHKS and CDR2 YYEKEE (reference sequence). This CDR3 region has 15 residues. Deletions cut 3 bases from V and 4 bases from J, with 16 bases between. Here the CDR3 reads CASSSTQVRGYGYTF. The CDR3 DNA sequence: TGTGCCAGCAGCTCTACTCAAGTACGGGGCTATGGCTACACCTTC.

This clonotype was counted between two and nine times. The V and J genes are TRBV6-1 and TRBJ2-1, with D perhaps assigned TRBD1 or TRBD2 (5 bases each). V lost 5 bases and J lost 3, with 14 bases in between. The CDR3 contains 15 residues. Germline CDR1 is MNHNS and CDR2 is SASEGT. The CDR3 bases are TGTGCCAGCAGTAAGCAAGGGACCCTCTACAATGAGCAGTTCTTC. Protein: CASSKQGTLYNEQFF.

This clonotype came up once. A much larger clone sits a single nucleotide away, making a read error possible. This sequence joins TRBV2 and TRBJ1-1; TRBD1 might be the D (5 bases). The CDR3 consists of 14 residues. Between the trimmed V and J ends, which lost 7 bases and 6 bases, there was a span of 18 bases. From germline, CDR1 is SNHLY and CDR2 FYNNEI. CDR3 DNA sequence: TGTGCCAGCATTGGGGACCGGCCATTGGCTGAAGCTTTCTTT. It encodes CASIGDRPLAEAFF.

This clonotype was picked up many times. The gene calls are TRBV5-5 and TRBJ2-7; D possibly matches TRBD1 or TRBD2 (5 bases each). V was cut by 4 bases and J by 3 bases, with 14 bases left in between. The CDR3 runs 14 residues. Germline V gene lookup returns CDR1 SGHKS and CDR2 YYEKEE (reference sequence). The CDR3 nucleotides are TGTGCCAGCAGCCTGGGGACGCAGGGCTACGAGCAGTACTTC. Translated: CASSLGTQGYEQYF.

Many counts were recorded for this clonotype. The V gene is TRBV5-1, the J gene TRBJ2-1, with D tentatively TRBD2 (7 bases). Trimming removed 6 bases from V and 6 bases from J, with 22 bases in between. The CDR3 runs to 16 residues. Germline V gives CDR1 SGHRS, CDR2 YFSETQ. CDR3 amino acids: CASIGGRGGQTNEQFF. CDR3 sequence (DNA): TGCGCCAGCATCGGGGGCCGCGGGGGCCAGACCAATGAGCAGTTCTTC.

The chain carries TRBV19 and TRBJ2-7; tentatively, D is TRBD2 (5 bases). This CDR3 is built from 14 residues. Germline V lookup: CDR1 LNHDA, CDR2 SQIVND (reference sequence). Between the trimmed V and J ends, which lost 4 bases and 5 bases, there was a span of 15 bases. The chain's CDR3 is CASSRAGVSHEQYF. CDR3 sequence (DNA): TGTGCCAGTAGTAGGGCCGGGGTTAGCCACGAGCAGTACTTC.

Only a few counts were recorded for this clonotype. V usage is TRBV15 and J usage is TRBJ2-3, with 16 bases that match TRBD2. Germline CDR1 reads LNHNV; CDR2 reads YYDKDF (reference sequence). This CDR3 has 16 amino acids. The V segment lost 3 bases and the J segment 7 bases; nucleotides outside the gene matches: 4. CDR3 nucleotides: TGTGCCACCAGCAGGGGACTAGCGGGGGGGCCAAATACGCAGTATTTT. Translating it yields CATSRGLAGGPNTQYF.

This clonotype was found a few times. This sequence joins TRBV12-3 or TRBV12-4 and TRBJ2-5; D gene uncertain. This CDR3 is built from 11 residues. V shed 7 bases and J shed 2 bases, with 5 bases lying between them. CDR3 region: CASTGQETQYF. The CDR3 DNA reads TGTGCCAGCACAGGACAAGAGACCCAGTACTTC.

This clonotype occurred a few times. The chain employs TRBV19 and TRBJ1-1; D remains ambiguous. The CDR3 has 14 residues. Deletions cut 1 base from V and 1 base from J, with 7 bases between. Germline CDR1 LNHDA, CDR2 SQIVND (reference sequence). The CDR3 sequence: CASSIGRANTEAFF. CDR3 coding DNA: TGTGCCAGTAGTATAGGCCGGGCGAACACTGAAGCTTTCTTT.

This clonotype showed up just a few times. The chain employs TRBV5-1 and TRBJ2-7, with 8 bases matching TRBD2. Trimming cost V 4 bases and J 0 bases; bases outside gene matches: 6. The CDR3 runs to 15 residues. Germline V gene lookup returns CDR1 SGHRS and CDR2 YFSETQ. The DNA of the CDR3 is TGCGCCAGCAGCCCGGAGAGCGGGAGCTCCTACGAGCAGTACTTC. Its translation is CASSPESGSSYEQYF.